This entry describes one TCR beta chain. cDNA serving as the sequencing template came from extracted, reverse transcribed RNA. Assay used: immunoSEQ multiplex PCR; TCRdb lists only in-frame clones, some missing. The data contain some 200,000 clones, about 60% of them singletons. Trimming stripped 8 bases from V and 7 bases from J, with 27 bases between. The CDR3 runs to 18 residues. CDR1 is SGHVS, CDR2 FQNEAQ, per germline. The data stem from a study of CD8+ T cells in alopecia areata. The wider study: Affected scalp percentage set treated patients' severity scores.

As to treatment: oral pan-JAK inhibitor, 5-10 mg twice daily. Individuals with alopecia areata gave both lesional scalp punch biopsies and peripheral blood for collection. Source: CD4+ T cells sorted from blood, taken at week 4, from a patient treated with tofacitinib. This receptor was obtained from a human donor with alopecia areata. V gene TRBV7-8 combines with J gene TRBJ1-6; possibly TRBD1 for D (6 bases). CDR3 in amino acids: CASANITFRTVQNSPLHF. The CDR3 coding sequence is TGTGCCAGCGCGAACATCACCTTTCGGACAGTCCAAAATTCACCCCTCCACTTT. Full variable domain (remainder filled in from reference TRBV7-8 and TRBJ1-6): GAGVSQSPRYKVAKRGQDVALRCDPISGHVSLFWYQQALGQGPEFLTYFQNEAQLDKSGLPSDRFFAERPEGSVSTLKIQRTQQEDSAVYLCASANITFRTVQNSPLHFGNGTRLTVT.